These 14 T cell receptor beta chains were all obtained from the same sample, sequenced in a study of identifying expanded T cells in peripheral blood. This table comes from immunoSEQ multiplex PCR, and its TCRdb copy is limited to in-frame clones, with some not included. The top ten hold less than 7% of the sample, which has about 100,000 clones, over 80% seen once. What was sequenced was blood. The receptors stem from a person between 18 and 75 years old in good health.

The chain combines TRBV25-1 with TRBJ2-3; maybe TRBD2 (6 bases). This CDR3 has 15 residues. V was pared by 3 bases and J by 2 bases, with 12 bases between. Germline-derived CDR1 and CDR2 are MGHDK and SYGVNS. The chain's CDR3 is CASSDKGRLTDTQYF. As DNA, the CDR3 is TGTGCCAGCAGTGACAAAGGGAGGCTCACAGATACGCAGTATTTT.

This clone was seen only once. This sequence joins TRBV10-2 and TRBJ1-4; D is unclear. This CDR3 is 15 amino acids long. V gave up 1 base and J gave up 0 bases, with 6 bases separating them. The germline gives CDR1 WSHSY, CDR2 SAAADI. The CDR3 here is CASSELDATNEKLFF. CDR3 sequence (DNA): TGCGCCAGCAGTGAGTTGGATGCAACTAATGAAAAACTGTTTTTT.

The chain combines TRBV18 with TRBJ2-3; 8 bases are shared with TRBD2. This CDR3 is 15 amino acids long. The germline gives CDR1 KGHSH, CDR2 LQKENI. Trimming removed 2 bases from V and 2 bases from J; junction bases left unmatched: 3. The CDR3 DNA follows: TGTGCCAGCTCACCAGCTAGCGGGCTCACAGATACGCAGTATTTT. Its protein product is CASSPASGLTDTQYF.

V is TRBV9 and J is TRBJ2-7; no reliable D call. This CDR3 contains 14 residues. V was trimmed by 3 bases and J by 0 bases, leaving 10 bases between them. Germline loops: CDR1 SGDLS, CDR2 YYNGEE. CDR3 DNA sequence: TGTGCCAGCAGCGCCCCCGGGCCCTCCTACGAGCAGTACTTC. This translates into CASSAPGPSYEQYF.

Here the CDR3 DNA reads TGTGCCAGCAGCGCCGGGGGAGAGACCCAGTACTTC. Its protein is CASSAGGETQYF. J is TRBJ2-5 and V is TRBV7-9; D might be TRBD2 (6 bases). Germline CDR1 SEHNR, CDR2 FQNEAQ (reference sequence). V gave up 5 bases and J gave up 4 bases, with 8 bases separating them. CDR3 length: 12 amino acids.

The CDR3 bases are TGTGCCAGCAGCTTATCCGGGACTAGCTCCTACAATGAGCAGTTCTTC. Amino acid sequence: CASSLSGTSSYNEQFF. The rearrangement joins TRBV11-2 to TRBJ2-1; 8 bases are a match to TRBD2. Trimming took 2 bases from V and 0 from J; bases not matched to a gene: 3. Germline assignment: CDR1 SGHAT and CDR2 FQNNGV. This CDR3 is built from 16 residues.

This clone occurred once. This chain connects TRBV19 to TRBJ2-4; 10 positions match TRBD1. The germline V gene has CDR1 LNHDA and CDR2 SQIVND (reference sequence). The CDR3 contains 17 residues. The V segment lost 6 bases and the J segment 0 bases; nucleotides outside the gene matches: 8. In nucleotides, the CDR3 is TGTGCCAGTAGGACTCCAGGGGACAGGGGAGCCAAAAACATTCAGTACTTC. Translating gives CASRTPGDRGAKNIQYF.

The chain employs TRBV7-2 and TRBJ2-3, with D perhaps given as TRBD1 or TRBD2 (5 bases each). There are 17 residues in the CDR3. The V end lost 5 bases, the J end lost 1 base, and 19 bases lay between the germline ends. Germline V gene lookup returns CDR1 SGHTA and CDR2 FQGNSA. The DNA for the CDR3 is TGTGCCAGCAGCACAGCCGGGACCACCCAACGCACAGATACGCAGTATTTT. Encoded protein: CASSTAGTTQRTDTQYF.

The V call is TRBV5-1, the J call TRBJ2-5; 10 bases align to TRBD1. The CDR3 runs to 15 residues. Losses at the gene ends were 0 bases for V and 5 bases for J; bases not matched to a gene: 4. Germline loops: CDR1 SGHRS, CDR2 YFSETQ. CDR3 loop: CASSLVGQGKETQYF. In nucleotides, the CDR3 is TGCGCCAGCAGCTTGGTGGGACAGGGGAAGGAGACCCAGTACTTC.

The CDR3 bases are TGTGCCAGTAGGGTGGCGATGTATGGCTACACCTTC. Its translation is CASRVAMYGYTF. The chain uses TRBV19 and TRBJ1-2; D not certain. The CDR3 runs 12 residues. V lost 6 bases and J lost 5, with 10 bases in between. Germline values: CDR1 LNHDA, CDR2 SQIVND (reference sequence).

Turning to this clone: This sample includes further DNA sequences coding for the same CDR3. The chain combines TRBV9 with TRBJ2-1, with TRBD1 matching over 7 bases. Germline V lookup: CDR1 SGDLS, CDR2 YYNGEE. This CDR3 has 15 amino acids. V lost 3 bases, J lost 0 bases, and 3 bases stayed unmatched. As DNA, the CDR3 is TGTGCCAGCAGCGCCTCAGGGGGCTCCTACAATGAGCAGTTCTTC. This gives the protein CASSASGGSYNEQFF. Full variable domain (remainder filled in from reference TRBV9 and TRBJ2-1): DSGVTQTPKHLITATGQRVTLRCSPRSGDLSVYWYQQSLDQGLQFLIQYYNGEERAKGNILERFSAQQFPDLHSELNLSSLELGDSALYFCASSASGGSYNEQFFGPGTRLTVL.

This chain connects TRBV4-2 to TRBJ1-6; 7 bases line up with TRBD1. V shed 2 bases and J 5 bases; nucleotides not matched to a gene: 9. This CDR3 spans 17 amino acids. The V gene's germline CDR1 is LGHNA and CDR2 YNFKEQ. The CDR3 here is CASSQFIGTANNSPLHF. CDR3 nucleotides: TGTGCCAGCAGCCAATTCATCGGGACAGCGAATAATTCACCCCTCCACTTT.

This clone was picked up a small number of times. The chain employs TRBV5-1 and TRBJ1-2; D unclear. Germline V gene data show CDR1 as SGHRS and CDR2 as YFSETQ. Between the trimmed V and J ends, which lost 4 bases and 6 bases, there was a span of 10 bases. The length of the CDR3 is 12 residues. DNA for the CDR3: TGCGCCAGCAGCCTAGGACGTCATGGCTACACCTTC. This codes for CASSLGRHGYTF.

The chain combines TRBV2 with TRBJ2-4; D might be TRBD1 (5 bases). The CDR3 sequence is 13 residues long. Per germline, CDR1 SNHLY and CDR2 FYNNEI. V shed 8 bases and J shed 9 bases, with 17 bases lying between them. The CDR3 reads CASRRQPASIQYF. In nucleotides, the CDR3 is TGTGCCAGCCGACGACAGCCTGCGTCCATTCAGTACTTC.